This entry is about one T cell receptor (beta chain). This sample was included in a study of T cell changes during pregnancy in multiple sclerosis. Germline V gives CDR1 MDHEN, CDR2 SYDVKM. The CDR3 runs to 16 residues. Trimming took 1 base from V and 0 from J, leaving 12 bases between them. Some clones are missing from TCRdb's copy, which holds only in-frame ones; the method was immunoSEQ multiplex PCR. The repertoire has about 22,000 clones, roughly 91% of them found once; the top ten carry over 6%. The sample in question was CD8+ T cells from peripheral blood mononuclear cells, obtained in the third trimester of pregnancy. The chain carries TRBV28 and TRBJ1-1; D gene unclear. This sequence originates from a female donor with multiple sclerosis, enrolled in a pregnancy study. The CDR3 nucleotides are TGTGCCAGCAGTTTATACCGGGGAGCTATGAACACTGAAGCTTTCTTT. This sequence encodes CASSLYRGAMNTEAFF.